The present T cell receptor beta chain was sequenced within a study of T cell responses to AZD1222 COVID-19 vaccine. Study-level information: Second-dose groups at about 4 or about 12 weeks were pooled.

As concerns this clone: What it binds is not known.

V dropped 5 bases and J dropped 2; count of bases not matched to a gene: 14. The V gene's germline CDR1 is SEHNR and CDR2 FQNEAQ (reference sequence). CDR3 size: 18 residues. Study-wide points: The study found vaccine-associated CD4 TCRs spanning spike, dominant at 160-218 and 743-854.

Sequencing used immunoSEQ multiplex PCR; TCRdb keeps in-frame clones, though not all of them. The repertoire includes 100,000 to 120,000 clones, more than 75% of them detected once, and around a tenth sits in the top ten. The chain links TRBV7-9 to TRBJ2-1; 8 bases fit TRBD2. The material sequenced was peripheral blood, taken on day 0 of AZD1222 vaccination. The origin of this receptor is an adult in good health. As DNA, the CDR3 is TGTGCCAGCAGCCCGGTTGGGACTAGGGACCCCCCCTACAATGAGCAGTTCTTC. It encodes CASSPVGTRDPPYNEQFF.